The rows below give T cell receptor beta chains drawn from one sample of a study of cytomegalovirus exposure and HLA in healthy donors. Repertoires were generated with immunoSEQ multiplex PCR, while TCRdb's copy carries only in-frame clones and drops some. Here the sample table reports tens of thousands of clones. The sequencing sample was made of PBMCs. The receptors stem from a woman aged 55-70 years in good health and CMV-seronegative. Both conserved end residues are part of each CDR3. The D gene is left open where the match is weak.

TRBV28	TRBJ2-2	TRBD2	TGTGCCAGCATGGACGGGGGGACTAGCGCGTACACCGGGGAGCTGTTTTTT	CASMDGGTSAYTGELFF
TRBV7-2	TRBJ2-1	TRBD2	TGTGCCAGCAGCTTAGGGGGACTAGCGGGTGCTCGATACGAGCAGTTCTTC	CASSLGGLAGARYEQFF
TRBV7-9	TRBJ2-2	TRBD2	TGTGCCAGCAGCTTAAGAGCGGGAGGGCCGTTGAACACCGGGGAGCTGTTTTTT	CASSLRAGGPLNTGELFF
TRBV7-2	TRBJ2-7	TRBD2	TGTGCCAGCAGCTTAGGCCCGGGAGGAACCTACGAGCAGTACTTC	CASSLGPGGTYEQYF
TRBV19	TRBJ2-1	TRBD2	TGTGCCAGTAGTCTGGGGCGGGAGCGGGACGAGCAGTTCTTC	CASSLGRERDEQFF
TRBV5-1	TRBJ2-5	.	TGCGCCAGCAGCGGGGCGACCGGGGGCCAAGAGACCCAGTACTTC	CASSGATGGQETQYF
TRBV7-6	TRBJ2-1	TRBD2	TGTGCCAGCAGCTTGCGGTCTAGCGGGAGCTTAGGGGAGCAGTTCTTC	CASSLRSSGSLGEQFF
TRBV7-9	TRBJ2-5	TRBD2	TGTGCCAGCAGCTCCCAGCGGGGGGGCAGCCAAGAGACCCAGTACTTC	CASSSQRGGSQETQYF
TRBV9	TRBJ2-1	.	TGTGCCAGCAGCGTAGTGTCTAGCGCACACAATGAGCAGTTCTTC	CASSVVSSAHNEQFF
TRBV7-8	TRBJ2-2	.	TGTGCCAGCAGCTTAGCCCCCTCACTAGTTTCCGGGGAGCTGTTTTTT	CASSLAPSLVSGELFF
TRBV11-2	TRBJ2-7	TRBD2	TGTGCCAGCAGCTTTGGGTCTAGCGGGGCCTCCTACGAGCAGTACTTC	CASSFGSSGASYEQYF
TRBV4-1	TRBJ2-7	TRBD1	TGCGCCAGCAGCACGGGACAGGGGGTGTCACTATACGAGCAGTACTTC	CASSTGQGVSLYEQYF
TRBV19	TRBJ2-6	.	TGTGCCAGTAGCACACAGGGCGTTGGGGCCAACGTCCTGACTTTC	CASSTQGVGANVLTF
TRBV2	TRBJ2-1	TRBD2	TGTGCCAGCAGCGCCGGGAGGGAGCAGTTCTTC	CASSAGREQFF
TRBV28	TRBJ1-1	.	TGTGCCAGCACCCGAGGGCTGGAAGCTTTCTTT	CASTRGLEAFF
TRBV2	TRBJ2-5	.	TGTGCCAGCAACACTCTATTAAACAGGGCACTCGGGGAGACCCAGTACTTC	CASNTLLNRALGETQYF
TRBV21-1	TRBJ2-1	.	TGTGCCAGCAGCAAAGCCCCCCTAGCGGGAGGAACCTCCTACAATGAGCAGTTCTTC	CASSKAPLAGGTSYNEQFF
TRBV5-1	TRBJ2-6	.	TGCGCCAGCAGCAGAACAGGGTCCCCCTCTGGGGCCAACGTCCTGACTTTC	CASSRTGSPSGANVLTF
TRBV19	TRBJ1-2	.	TGTGCCAGTAGTATTCTCGGGTTTGACTATGGCTACACCTTC	CASSILGFDYGYTF
TRBV5-1	TRBJ2-1	TRBD2	TGCGCCAGCAGCTTGGTGGGGCCTAGCGGGAGTAATGAGCAGTTCTTC	CASSLVGPSGSNEQFF
TRBV30	TRBJ2-6	TRBD1	TGTGCCTGGACACCCGGGACAGGGGTTTACTCCTCCTCTGGGGCCAACGTCCTGACTTTC	CAWTPGTGVYSSSGANVLTF
TRBV28	TRBJ2-7	.	TGTGCCAGCAGCCGACAACCGCGGGGCTACGAGCAGTACTTC	CASSRQPRGYEQYF
TRBV28	TRBJ2-7	TRBD2	TGTGCCAGCAGTTTCTCGGGGGGTTGGACAACCTACGAGCAGTACTTC	CASSFSGGWTTYEQYF
TRBV14	TRBJ2-3	TRBD2	TGTGCCAGCAGCCAAGGGCTAGCGGACGCGCAGTATTTT	CASSQGLADAQYF
TRBV18	TRBJ2-3	.	TGTGCCAGCTCACCGCCGACTAGCACAGATACGCAGTATTTT	CASSPPTSTDTQYF
TRBV7-9	TRBJ2-6	TRBD1	TGTGCCAGCAGCCCGGGACAGGGCGGATCTGGGGCCAACGTCCTGACTTTC	CASSPGQGGSGANVLTF
TRBV10-3	TRBJ1-3	.	TGTGCCATCAGGGGGATGGAGGGGTCGGGCTCTGGAAACACCATATATTTT	CAIRGMEGSGSGNTIYF
TRBV5-4	TRBJ1-1	.	TGTGCCAGCAGCTCTGGACAGTTCAACACTGAAGCTTTCTTT	CASSSGQFNTEAFF
TRBV7-2	TRBJ2-1	TRBD2	TGTGCCAGCAGCCTGACCAGGGACTACGTCAATGAGCAGTTCTTC	CASSLTRDYVNEQFF